This section outlines one T cell receptor (beta chain) sequence together with its context. This specimen comes from a study of CD8+ T cells in alopecia areata. V shed 4 bases and J 5 bases; nucleotides not matched to a gene: 6. This CDR3 spans 15 amino acids. From germline, CDR1 is LGHNA and CDR2 YNFKEQ. RNA was extracted and reverse transcribed into cDNA as the sequencing template. TCRdb keeps only in-frame clones here, not all; method: immunoSEQ multiplex PCR. Of 110,000 or so clones in the sample, roughly two fifths are singletons; the top ten hold 2.5% to 3.5%. The rearrangement links TRBV4-2 to TRBJ2-2, with 8 positions matching TRBD2. The specimen was CD4+ T cells sorted from blood. This clonotype was sampled from a human donor with alopecia areata. The CDR3 loop is CASSLQRERTGELFF. The CDR3 nucleotides read TGTGCCAGCAGCCTCCAGCGGGAGAGGACCGGGGAGCTGTTTTTT.